This TCR beta chain was identified during a study of Graves' ophthalmopathy and Graves' hyperthyroidism. This clonotype showed up many times. Its antigen is as yet unknown. The CDR3 length is 16 residues. Trimming cost V 4 bases and J 2 bases; bases outside gene matches: 10. Germline V CDR1 and CDR2: PRHDT, FYEKMQ (reference sequence). Broader study findings: In blood appeared most of the expanded thyroid clonotypes whose frequency exceeded 0.001.

TCR beta CDR3 regions were amplified from RNA transcripts. An opening RT-PCR round employed HTBI primers and preceded a second-round multiplex PCR. TCRdb re-analysed the multiplex PCR reads in MiXCR, keeping a single row per CDR3 protein. The data show 600,000 to 650,000 distinct CDR3 sequences, with about a fifth seen just once and roughly 7.4% held by the top ten. Sequenced input: peripheral blood. This sequence originates from a woman aged 18-29 years with stable Graves' hyperthyroidism. Some clones in this sample may be carry-over from other donors' samples. The chain combines TRBV13 with TRBJ2-7; TRBD1 matches 8 bases. The CDR3 DNA is TGTGCCAGCAGCTCAGACGGACAGGGAAAAGCCTACGAGCAGTACTTC. As protein: CASSSDGQGKAYEQYF.